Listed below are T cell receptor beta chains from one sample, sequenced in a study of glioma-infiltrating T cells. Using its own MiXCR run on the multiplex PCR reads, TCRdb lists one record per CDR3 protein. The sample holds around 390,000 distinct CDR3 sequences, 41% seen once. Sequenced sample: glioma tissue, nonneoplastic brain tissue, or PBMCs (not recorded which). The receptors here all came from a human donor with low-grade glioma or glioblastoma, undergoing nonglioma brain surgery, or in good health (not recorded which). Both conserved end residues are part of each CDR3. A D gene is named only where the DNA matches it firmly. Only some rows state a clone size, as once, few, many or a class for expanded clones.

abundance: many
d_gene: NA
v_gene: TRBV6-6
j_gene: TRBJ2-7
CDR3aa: CASSYPGGEQYF
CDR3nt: TGTGCCAGCAGTTACCCAGGCGGCGAGCAGTACTTC

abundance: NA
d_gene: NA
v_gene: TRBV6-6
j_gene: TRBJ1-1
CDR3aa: CASTRRPGAFF
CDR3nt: TGTGCCAGCACCAGACGGCCTGGGGCTTTCTTT

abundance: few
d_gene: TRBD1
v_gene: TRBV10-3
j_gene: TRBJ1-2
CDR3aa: CAISGGQGMEYGYTF
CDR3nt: TGTGCCATCAGTGGAGGACAGGGGATGGAGTATGGCTACACCTTC

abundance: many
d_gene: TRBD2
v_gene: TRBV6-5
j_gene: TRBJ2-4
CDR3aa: CASSYPITSGSTKNIQYF
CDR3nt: TGTGCCAGCAGTTACCCGATTACTAGCGGGAGTACCAAAAACATTCAGTACTTC

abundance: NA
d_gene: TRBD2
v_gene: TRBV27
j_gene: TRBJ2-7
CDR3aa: CASSPRLAGFSYEQYF
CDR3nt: TGTGCCAGCAGCCCCAGACTAGCGGGTTTCTCCTACGAGCAGTACTTC

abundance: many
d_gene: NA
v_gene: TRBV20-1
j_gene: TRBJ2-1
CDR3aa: CSAREGSSFGSQFF
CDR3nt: TGCAGTGCTAGAGAGGGAAGTAGCTTTGGTTCGCAGTTCTTC

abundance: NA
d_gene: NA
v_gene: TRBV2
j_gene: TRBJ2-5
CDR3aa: CASSDGRAETQYF
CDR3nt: TGTGCCAGCAGTGACGGCCGAGCAGAGACCCAGTACTTC

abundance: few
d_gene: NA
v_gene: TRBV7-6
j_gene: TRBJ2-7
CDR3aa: CASSPGFTGPYEQYF
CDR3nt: TGTGCCAGCTCTCCTGGTTTTACGGGCCCCTACGAGCAGTACTTC

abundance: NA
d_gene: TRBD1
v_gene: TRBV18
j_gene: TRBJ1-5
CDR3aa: CASSTGHPGQLLAQHF
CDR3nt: TGTGCCAGCTCAACTGGCCACCCGGGACAGCTGTTAGCCCAGCATTTT

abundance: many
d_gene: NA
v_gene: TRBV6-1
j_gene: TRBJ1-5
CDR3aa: CASSSGRGNQPQHF
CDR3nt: TGTGCCAGCAGTTCGGGGCGCGGCAATCAGCCCCAGCATTTT

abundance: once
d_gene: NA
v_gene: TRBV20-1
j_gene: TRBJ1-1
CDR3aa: CSATGNHADTEAFF
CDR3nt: TGCAGTGCTACTGGTAACCATGCCGACACTGAAGCTTTCTTT

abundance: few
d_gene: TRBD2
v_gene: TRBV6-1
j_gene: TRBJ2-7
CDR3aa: CASSFVRVTSGYEQYF
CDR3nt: TGTGCCAGCAGCTTCGTCCGGGTCACTAGCGGTTACGAGCAGTACTTC

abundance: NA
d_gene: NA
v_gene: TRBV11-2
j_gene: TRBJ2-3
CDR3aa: CASSFPGGITDTQYF
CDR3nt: TGTGCCAGCAGCTTTCCAGGCGGGATCACAGATACGCAGTATTTT

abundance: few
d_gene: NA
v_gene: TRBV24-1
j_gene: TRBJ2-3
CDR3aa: CATSGRINTDTQYF
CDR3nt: TGTGCCACCAGTGGACGGATAAACACAGATACGCAGTATTTT

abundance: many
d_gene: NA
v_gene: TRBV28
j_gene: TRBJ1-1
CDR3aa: CASSLGVNTEAFF
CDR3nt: TGTGCCAGCAGTTTAGGGGTGAACACTGAAGCTTTCTTT

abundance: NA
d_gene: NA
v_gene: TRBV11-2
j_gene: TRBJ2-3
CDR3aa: CASSLEGLSTDTQYF
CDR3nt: TGTGCCAGCTCCCTTGAAGGATTAAGCACAGATACGCAGTATTTT

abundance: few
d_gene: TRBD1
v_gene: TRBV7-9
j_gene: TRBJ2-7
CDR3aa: CASSTRDSSYEQYF
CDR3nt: TGTGCCAGCAGCACCCGGGACAGCTCCTACGAGCAGTACTTC

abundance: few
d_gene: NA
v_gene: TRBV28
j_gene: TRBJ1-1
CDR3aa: CASRPSLGRVDTEAFF
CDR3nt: TGTGCCAGCAGGCCCTCCCTAGGGCGGGTGGACACTGAAGCTTTCTTT

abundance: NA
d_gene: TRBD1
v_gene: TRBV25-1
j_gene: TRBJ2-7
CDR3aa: CASGSTGDEQYF
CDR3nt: TGTGCCAGCGGATCAACAGGGGATGAGCAGTACTTC

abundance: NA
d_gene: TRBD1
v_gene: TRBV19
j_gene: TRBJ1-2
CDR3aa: CATRDRGVGGYTF
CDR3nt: TGTGCCACCCGGGACAGGGGCGTAGGTGGCTACACCTTC

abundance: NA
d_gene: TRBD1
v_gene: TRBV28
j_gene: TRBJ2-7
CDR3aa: CASSPWTGRYEQYF
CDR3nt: TGTGCCAGCAGTCCCTGGACAGGGCGGTACGAGCAGTACTTC

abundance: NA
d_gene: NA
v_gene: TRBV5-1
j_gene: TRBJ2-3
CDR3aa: CASSFSDGSTDTQYF
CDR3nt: TGCGCCAGCAGCTTTTCGGACGGTAGCACAGATACGCAGTATTTT

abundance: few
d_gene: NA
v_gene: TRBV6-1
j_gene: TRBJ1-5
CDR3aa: CASSDYLRNPGGNQPQHF
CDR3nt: TGTGCCAGCAGCGACTACCTTCGAAACCCCGGTGGCAATCAGCCCCAGCATTTT

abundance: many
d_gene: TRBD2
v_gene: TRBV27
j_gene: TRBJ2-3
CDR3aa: CASSLGTSGTINTQYF
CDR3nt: TGTGCCAGCAGTCTCGGGACTAGCGGGACAATAAATACGCAGTATTTT

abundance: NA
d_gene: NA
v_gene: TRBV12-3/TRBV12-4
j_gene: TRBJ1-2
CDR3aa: CASSLWTANYGYTF
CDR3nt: TGTGCCAGCAGTTTATGGACGGCTAACTATGGCTACACCTTC

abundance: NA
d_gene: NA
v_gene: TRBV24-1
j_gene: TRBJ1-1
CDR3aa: CAASDLEFTEAFF
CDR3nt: TGTGCCGCCAGTGATTTGGAATTCACTGAAGCTTTCTTT

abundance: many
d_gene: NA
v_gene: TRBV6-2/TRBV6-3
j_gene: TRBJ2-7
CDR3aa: CASSSGVSYEQYF
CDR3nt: TGTGCCAGCAGTTCCGGGGTCTCCTACGAGCAGTACTTC

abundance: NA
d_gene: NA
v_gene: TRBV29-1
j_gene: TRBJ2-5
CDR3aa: CSVGGPWGETQYF
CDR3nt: TGCAGCGTCGGTGGACCGTGGGGAGAGACCCAGTACTTC

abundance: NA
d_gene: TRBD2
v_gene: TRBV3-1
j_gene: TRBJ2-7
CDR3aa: CASSQVSGNPYEQYF
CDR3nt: TGTGCCAGCAGCCAAGTCAGCGGGAACCCCTACGAGCAGTACTTC

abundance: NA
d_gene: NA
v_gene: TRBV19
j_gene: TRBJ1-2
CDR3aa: CASSSRANYGYTF
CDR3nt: TGTGCCAGTAGTAGTCGGGCTAACTATGGCTACACCTTC

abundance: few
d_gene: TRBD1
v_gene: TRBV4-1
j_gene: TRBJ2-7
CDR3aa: CASSQLGTGRYEQYF
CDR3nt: TGCGCCAGCAGCCAGCTCGGGACAGGGAGGTACGAGCAGTACTTC

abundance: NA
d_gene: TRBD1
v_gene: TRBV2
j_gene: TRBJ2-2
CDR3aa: CASSETGGTGELFF
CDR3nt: TGTGCCAGCAGTGAAACAGGGGGTACCGGGGAGCTGTTTTTT

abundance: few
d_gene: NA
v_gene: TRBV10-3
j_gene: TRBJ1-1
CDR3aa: CAISESGGGSYTEAFF
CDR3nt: TGTGCCATCAGTGAGTCAGGAGGGGGGAGTTACACTGAAGCTTTCTTT

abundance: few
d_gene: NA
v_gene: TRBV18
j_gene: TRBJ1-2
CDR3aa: CAARGDLYGYTF
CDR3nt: TGTGCCGCCCGTGGAGACCTTTATGGCTACACCTTC

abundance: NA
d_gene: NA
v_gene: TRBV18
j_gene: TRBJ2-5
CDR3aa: CASSLRAVPPEETQYF
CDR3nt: TGTGCCAGCTCACTACGGGCCGTGCCCCCCGAAGAGACCCAGTACTTC

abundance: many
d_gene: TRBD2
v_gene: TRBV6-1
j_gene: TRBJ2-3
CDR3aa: CASNDISGRFSSTDTQYF
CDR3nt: TGTGCCAGCAACGACATTAGCGGGAGGTTCTCATCCACAGATACGCAGTATTTT

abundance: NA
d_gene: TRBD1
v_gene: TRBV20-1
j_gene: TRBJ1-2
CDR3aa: CSANRGLNYGYTF
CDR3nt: TGCAGTGCAAACAGGGGGCTGAACTATGGCTACACCTTC